A single sample is the source of the 6 T cell receptor beta chains below, sequenced in a study of T-cell reconstitution after alpha-beta-depleted transplantation in children. Unique molecular identifiers tagged the TCRbeta library. TCRdb used MiXCR to reprocess the PCR reads, holding one entry per CDR3 protein. The table includes about 980,000 distinct CDR3 sequences, less than 30% detected once. Sequenced here: PBMCs, mostly from graft donor cells, sampled 360 days after TCRalphabeta/CD19-depleted stem cell transplant. These receptors came from a boy under three years old who had a stem cell transplant for SCID, so the T cells may come from the graft donor.

With respect to this clonotype: A read error is possible here, since a much larger clone lies one base away. The gene calls are TRBV10-3 and TRBJ2-7; TRBD1 agrees at 9 bases. V gave up 4 bases and J gave up 2 bases; unmatched junction bases: 3. The CDR3 totals 14 residues. Germline-derived CDR1 and CDR2 are ENHRY and SYGVKD. The CDR3 spells CAISVGTGTYEQYF. The CDR3 DNA sequence: TGTGCCATCAGTGTTGGGACAGGGACCTACGAGCAGTACTTC.

This clonotype was seen ten or more times. The rearrangement joins TRBV12-3 or TRBV12-4 to TRBJ1-1, with D tentatively TRBD1 (6 bases). The CDR3 runs to 15 residues. The ends were cut back, 7 bases at V and 1 base at J, with 16 bases in the middle. In nucleotides, the CDR3 is TGTGCCAGCACCTTTAGGGGGGCCGCGAACACTGAAGCTTTCTTT. Its protein is CASTFRGAANTEAFF.

This clonotype has only a few counts. The chain employs TRBV7-9 and TRBJ2-2; D not resolved. Germline assignment: CDR1 SEHNR and CDR2 FQNEAQ (reference sequence). The V gene lost 1 base and the J gene lost 3 bases, with 6 bases spanning the gap. This CDR3 is built from 14 residues. CDR3 DNA: TGTGCCAGCAGCTTAGTCTCCGACACCGGGGAGCTGTTTTTT. It translates to CASSLVSDTGELFF.

This clonotype was detected a few times. The chain joins TRBV5-1 to TRBJ2-5; 7 bases line up with TRBD1. This CDR3 comprises 15 residues. The V gene end was trimmed by 4 bases and the J gene end by 0 bases; junction bases not matched to a gene: 6. Germline V lookup: CDR1 SGHRS, CDR2 YFSETQ. The CDR3 region is CASSLRTGYQETQYF. The CDR3 nucleotides read TGCGCCAGCAGCCTTCGGACAGGATACCAAGAGACCCAGTACTTC.

This clonotype occurred once. The chain couples TRBV7-9 to TRBJ2-2; tentative D call: TRBD1 (6 bases). Between the trimmed V and J ends, which lost 6 bases and 0 bases, there was a span of 14 bases. Germline CDR1 reads SEHNR; CDR2 reads FQNEAQ (reference sequence). There are 16 residues in the CDR3. CDR3 sequence: CASSSGQPANTGELFF. The CDR3 nucleotides read TGTGCCAGCAGTTCCGGACAGCCCGCGAACACCGGGGAGCTGTTTTTT.

The J gene is TRBJ2-1, the V gene TRBV20-1, with a tentative D call TRBD2 (7 bases). The CDR3 sequence is 15 residues long. Germline V gives CDR1 DFQATT, CDR2 SNEGSKA (reference sequence). V shed 3 bases and J shed 3 bases, with 15 bases lying between them. The CDR3 region is CSARFGGANYNEQFF. The CDR3 DNA is TGCAGTGCTAGGTTTGGGGGGGCGAACTACAATGAGCAGTTCTTC.